The 9 T cell receptor beta chains below come from one sample, sequenced in a study of blood T cells in healthy people across ages. It was with a sample-barcoded 5' primer and a J-beta primer mix that a second PCR of roughly 7 to 12 cycles was run. TCRdb independently ran MiXCR on the 5' RACE reads; one entry per CDR3 protein. The data contain roughly 1,700,000 distinct CDR3 sequences, over 25% of them singletons. The specimen sequenced was blood. The source of these receptors is a woman in her twenties or thirties in good health.

This clonotype was counted a few times. The rearrangement links TRBV12-3 or TRBV12-4 to TRBJ2-7; TRBD2 might be the D (5 bases). This CDR3 has 15 amino acids. Trimming took off 5 bases at V and 4 bases at J, with 18 bases between the two ends. This CDR3 reads CASSALTRPGYEQYF. The DNA of the CDR3 is TGTGCCAGCAGTGCCCTGACTCGACCGGGGTACGAGCAGTACTTC.

The CDR3, as DNA: TGTGCCAGCAGCGTAGAGAGAACCCATCAGCCCCAGCATTTT. Its translation is CASSVERTHQPQHF. This rearrangement joins TRBV9 to TRBJ1-5; D ambiguous. With 0 bases removed from V and 5 bases from J, the gap between germline ends came to 9 bases. Germline V CDR1 and CDR2: SGDLS, YYNGEE. This CDR3 contains 14 residues.

Worth noting for this clonotype: This may stem from a read error, because a much larger clone lies one nucleotide away. The J gene is TRBJ2-5, the V gene TRBV20-1, with 10 positions matching TRBD2. Gene TRBJ2-7 matches the end of the DNA better, so the J call may be wrong. CDR1 and CDR2 from the germline V gene are DFQATT and SNEGSKA (reference sequence). This CDR3 is 17 amino acids long. The CDR3 reads CSAREDSSGSSRYEQYF. CDR3 nucleotides: TGCAGTGCTAGAGAGGACTCTAGCGGGAGTAGTCGGTACGAGCAGTACTTC.

This clonotype was detected only a few times. This chain links TRBV6-5 with TRBJ2-6; maybe TRBD1 (6 bases). CDR1 and CDR2 from the germline V gene are MNHEY and SVGAGI. The CDR3 consists of 17 residues. V lost 4 bases and J lost 0, with 13 bases in between. As DNA, the CDR3 is TGTGCCAGCAGTTTAGCAGGGGCCTTCTCTGGGGCCAACGTCCTGACTTTC. It codes for CASSLAGAFSGANVLTF.

The CDR3 loop is CASSQARQAGGSSYEQYF. CDR3 in DNA: TGCGCCAGCAGCCAAGCTCGGCAAGCGGGGGGGAGCTCCTACGAGCAGTACTTC. J is TRBJ2-7 and V is TRBV4-3, with 10 bases matching TRBD2. Germline V gives CDR1 LGHNA, CDR2 YSLEER. V was clipped by 1 base and J by 0 bases; unmatched bases: 9. The CDR3 is 18 residues long.

To note about this clonotype: A much larger clone is a single base away; this may be a read error. The chain uses TRBV30 and TRBJ2-7; either TRBD1 or TRBD2 may supply D (5 bases each). From germline, CDR1 is GTSNPN and CDR2 SVGIG (reference sequence). V lost 2 bases to trimming and J lost 5 bases, with 16 bases between them. The CDR3 runs 14 residues. CDR3 residues: CAWSPTTGGHEQYF. The CDR3 coding sequence is TGTGCCTGGAGTCCTACAACAGGCGGGCACGAGCAGTACTTC.

This clonotype has a handful of counts. The chain carries TRBV15 and TRBJ2-3; D gene ambiguous. The CDR3 contains 16 residues. The germline V gene has CDR1 LNHNV and CDR2 YYDKDF (reference sequence). V was pared by 1 base and J by 0 bases, with 11 bases between. The CDR3: CATSRGTGSSTDTQYF. For the CDR3, the DNA is TGTGCCACCAGCAGAGGGACGGGCTCAAGCACAGATACGCAGTATTTT.

The chain combines TRBV12-3 or TRBV12-4 with TRBJ2-1; D assignment may be TRBD1 or TRBD2 (5 bases each). V was cut by 5 bases and J by 6 bases, with 11 bases left in between. This CDR3 has 13 residues. The CDR3 coding sequence is TGTGCCAGCAGTGCCCGGGACCTCAATGAGCAGTTCTTC. This gives the protein CASSARDLNEQFF.

This chain connects TRBV7-2 to TRBJ2-1; D could derive from TRBD1 or TRBD2 (6 bases each). This CDR3 has 16 amino acids. The V gene's germline CDR1 is SGHTA and CDR2 FQGNSA. V lost 8 bases and J lost 7, with 24 bases in between. This chain's CDR3 is CASCYQGTPPRNEQFF. The DNA for the CDR3 is TGTGCCAGCTGCTATCAGGGGACTCCTCCTAGAAATGAGCAGTTCTTC.